The T cell receptor beta chain under discussion was sequenced for a study of blood T cells in healthy people across ages. Study observations and caveats: Per million T cells, TCR beta diversity dropped roughly linearly as age increased. It was not possible, with unsorted PBMCs, to conclusively compare naive and antigen-experienced cells. Diversity estimates drawn from one million T cells were deemed underestimates.

Turning to this clonotype: Its specificity is not known.

Healthy Caucasians from Russia aged 6 to 90 served as donors. Together with a sample-barcoded 5' primer, a J-beta primer mix was included in a second PCR lasting about 7 to 11 cycles. TCRdb re-analysed the 5' RACE reads in MiXCR, keeping a single row per CDR3 protein. The sample includes more than 1.4 million distinct CDR3 sequences, 42% of them seen just once. Losses at the gene ends were 7 bases for V and 7 bases for J; bases not matched to a gene: 7. Germline-derived CDR1 and CDR2 are PRHDT and FYEKMQ (reference sequence). This CDR3 comprises 12 residues. Specimen: blood. The chain recombines TRBV13 with TRBJ2-7, with 7 bases aligning to TRBD2. The receptor was derived from a woman between 18 and 30 years old in good health. CDR3 sequence: CASKSRGVEQYF. CDR3 nucleotide sequence: TGTGCCAGCAAATCACGGGGGGTGGAGCAGTACTTC.